One sample yielded the 15 T cell receptor beta chains listed below, sequenced in a study of radiotherapy plus CTLA-4 blockade in lung cancer. The data were produced by immunoSEQ multiplex PCR, yet TCRdb's version contains in-frame clones alone and is incomplete. The sample holds about 78,000 clones, around 88% seen once. The sample was peripheral blood, taken from a patient treated with radiotherapy plus ipilimumab. The receptors derive from a human donor with non-small cell lung cancer who had a partial response to radiotherapy plus ipilimumab.

This chain joins TRBV25-1 and TRBJ2-5, with 7 bases that match TRBD1. Germline assignment: CDR1 MGHDK and CDR2 SYGVNS. The CDR3 has 14 residues. V was clipped by 5 bases and J by 1 base; unmatched bases: 4. The CDR3 nucleotides read TGTGCCAGCAGTCTCCGGGACAGCCAAGAGACCCAGTACTTC. As protein: CASSLRDSQETQYF.

V usage is TRBV6-5 and J usage is TRBJ2-2; D perhaps matches TRBD1 (6 bases). The CDR3 sequence is 15 residues long. From germline, CDR1 is MNHEY and CDR2 SVGAGI. The V and J ends lost 7 bases and 4 bases respectively, with 16 bases between them. This CDR3 is CASTPLRTVTGELFF. In DNA, the CDR3 is TGTGCCAGCACCCCCCTGCGGACAGTCACCGGGGAGCTGTTTTTT.

V is TRBV5-1 and J is TRBJ1-3; TRBD1 aligns across 8 bases. CDR1 and CDR2 from the germline V gene are SGHRS and YFSETQ. Unmatched junction bases numbered 7, after V lost 4 bases and J lost 4 bases. CDR3 size: 15 residues. The CDR3 DNA is TGCGCCAGCAGCCTGGTTACAGGGGGAGGAAACACCATATATTTT. This encodes CASSLVTGGGNTIYF.

The J gene is TRBJ1-2, the V gene TRBV25-1; D is uncertain. The germline V and J ends were trimmed by 5 bases and 0 bases, with 13 bases remaining between them. Per the germline V gene, CDR1 is MGHDK and CDR2 is SYGVNS. This CDR3 region has 15 residues. CDR3 nucleotide sequence: TGTGCCAGCAGTCCGTCGGGGTCCGCTAACTATGGCTACACCTTC. Translation: CASSPSGSANYGYTF.

The rearrangement joins TRBV28 to TRBJ2-1, with 8 bases lining up with TRBD2. Germline lookup yields CDR1 MDHEN and CDR2 SYDVKM. The CDR3 is made up of 16 amino acids. The trim removed 7 bases at V and 0 bases at J, leaving 8 bases unmatched. CDR3 nucleotide sequence: TGTGCCAGCACCTATTTACTAGCGGACTCCTACAATGAGCAGTTCTTC. This codes for CASTYLLADSYNEQFF. The full variable domain, completed using reference TRBV28 and TRBJ2-1, is DVKVTQSSRYLVKRTGEKVFLECVQDMDHENMFWYRQDPGLGLRLIYFSYDVKMKEKGDIPEGYSVSREKKERFSLILESASTNQTSMYLCASTYLLADSYNEQFFGPGTRLTVL.

V usage is TRBV21-1 and J usage is TRBJ2-3; TRBD2, as called in the table, went unchecked against the DNA. TRBV21-1 is noted as a pseudogene. The CDR3 runs to 17 residues. The CDR3 region is CASSPARGRAVPDTQYF. The CDR3 DNA is TGTGCCAGCAGCCCGGCGCGGGGGCGGGCGGTCCCAGATACGCAGTATTTT.

This chain uses TRBV7-9 with TRBJ2-7, with 9 nucleotides matching TRBD1. Trimming at V came to 5 bases and at J to 5 bases, leaving 13 bases not matched to a gene. The CDR3 has 16 residues. Germline CDR1 is SEHNR and CDR2 is FQNEAQ (reference sequence). The DNA of the CDR3 is TGTGCCAGCAGCCTAATAACAGGGGGCTCAAGGGACGAGCAGTACTTC. It encodes CASSLITGGSRDEQYF.

The chain couples TRBV9 to TRBJ2-3; D is undetermined. V gave up 0 bases and J gave up 6 bases, with 5 bases separating them. This CDR3 spans 12 amino acids. Germline V gene sequence: CDR1 SGDLS, CDR2 YYNGEE. The CDR3 DNA reads TGTGCCAGCAGCGTAGGTATGGATACGCAGTATTTT. Residues: CASSVGMDTQYF.

This clone has more than one count but fewer than ten. V and J are TRBV19 and TRBJ2-1; 11 bases agree with TRBD2. Germline trimming cut 7 bases from V and 7 bases from J; bases unmatched to any gene: 3. Germline V gene sequence: CDR1 LNHDA, CDR2 SQIVND (reference sequence). CDR3 length equals 13 residues. The CDR3 region has the DNA TGTGCCAGTACACTAGCGGGGGCGAATGAGCAGTTCTTC. This sequence encodes CASTLAGANEQFF.

This sequence joins TRBV11-2 and TRBJ2-3, with 7 bases identical to TRBD2. Germline V gene data show CDR1 as SGHAT and CDR2 as FQNNGV. The CDR3 contains 16 residues. The ends lost 5 bases at V and 2 bases at J; junction bases unmatched: 10. CDR3 protein: CASSISGIPFTDTQYF. In nucleotides, the CDR3 is TGTGCCAGCAGCATAAGCGGGATACCGTTCACAGATACGCAGTATTTT.

The table lists this clone with a few counts. The V and J genes are TRBV6-5 and TRBJ1-2, with D perhaps matching TRBD1 (6 bases). V gave up 7 bases and J gave up 8 bases, with 14 bases separating them. Germline V lookup: CDR1 MNHEY, CDR2 SVGAGI. The CDR3 is 12 residues long. The CDR3 reads CASTTGGGGYTF. Written as DNA, the CDR3 is TGTGCCAGCACTACAGGCGGGGGCGGCTACACCTTC.

Concerning this clone: The same CDR3 can be traced to other DNA sequences in this sample. V and J are TRBV5-1 and TRBJ1-2, with 7 bases identical to TRBD1. Germline V gives CDR1 SGHRS, CDR2 YFSETQ. J gave up 8 bases and V 0 bases, and 4 bases lay outside the gene matches. The CDR3 loop spans 13 amino acids. In DNA form, the CDR3 reads TGCGCCAGCAGCTTGGAGGGGGCAAGGGGCTACACCTTC. This sequence encodes CASSLEGARGYTF. Variable domain in full (rest from reference TRBV5-1 and TRBJ1-2): KAGVTQTPRYLIKTRGQQVTLSCSPISGHRSVSWYQQTPGQGLQFLFEYFSETQRNKGNFPGRFSGRQFSNSRSEMNVSTLELGDSALYLCASSLEGARGYTFGSGTRLTVV.

This clone is a singleton in its sample. The V gene is TRBV27, the J gene TRBJ1-1; D is possibly TRBD1 (6 bases). This CDR3 comprises 14 residues. Germline lookup yields CDR1 MNHEY and CDR2 SMNVEV (reference sequence). Trimming took 3 bases from V and 6 from J, leaving 14 bases between them. The CDR3 loop is CASSLYRVGAEAFF. The CDR3 DNA follows: TGTGCCAGCAGTTTGTACAGGGTAGGGGCTGAAGCTTTCTTT.

J is TRBJ2-5 and V is TRBV7-8; TRBD1 aligns across 7 bases. Germline V gives CDR1 SGHVS, CDR2 FQNEAQ. The CDR3 extends over 14 amino acids. The V gene end was trimmed by 5 bases and the J gene end by 4 bases; junction bases not matched to a gene: 7. The chain's CDR3 is CASSPTGFRETQYF. CDR3 nucleotide sequence: TGTGCCAGCAGCCCGACAGGGTTCCGAGAGACCCAGTACTTC.

A few counts support this clone. The chain combines TRBV7-9 with TRBJ1-4; no clear D gene. Per the germline V gene, CDR1 is SEHNR and CDR2 is FQNEAQ (reference sequence). Trimming removed 6 bases at V and 0 bases at J, with 11 bases between. The CDR3 has 15 residues. CDR3 nucleotide sequence: TGTGCCAGCAGTCACACAGCCACAACTAATGAAAAACTGTTTTTT. This codes for CASSHTATTNEKLFF.